This is a list of T cell receptor beta chains from one sample in a study of shared clonotypes between healthy human individuals. TCRdb's table, derived via immunoSEQ multiplex PCR, lists solely in-frame clones and lacks some. The sample holds about 380,000 clones; roughly 96% are singletons and the top ten take about 0.32%. Sequenced input: memory CD8+ T cells sorted from blood. These receptors originate from a man younger than 40 in good health. Both conserved end residues are part of each CDR3. D genes are given only for firm matches. Size is stated for part of the rows, as once, few or many counts, or as a class when the clone is expanded.

j_gene: TRBJ2-7; v_gene: TRBV5-1; abundance: -; d_gene: -; CDR3nt: TGCGCCAGCAGCTCTTCCTACGAGCAGTACTTC; CDR3aa: CASSSSYEQYF
j_gene: TRBJ1-3; v_gene: TRBV30; abundance: -; d_gene: -; CDR3nt: TGTGCCTGGAGTGTACACATTAGGGGGGCGGGAAACACCATATATTTT; CDR3aa: CAWSVHIRGAGNTIYF
j_gene: TRBJ2-1; v_gene: TRBV28; abundance: -; d_gene: TRBD2; CDR3nt: TGTGCCAGCATCCCGGGACTAGCGGGAGTGAATGAGCAGTTCTTC; CDR3aa: CASIPGLAGVNEQFF
j_gene: TRBJ2-1; v_gene: TRBV5-1; abundance: -; d_gene: TRBD2; CDR3nt: TGCGCCAGCAGCTTGTGGAGGGGTACTAGCGGGAGCTCCTACAATGAGCAGTTCTTC; CDR3aa: CASSLWRGTSGSSYNEQFF
j_gene: TRBJ2-2; v_gene: TRBV25-1; abundance: -; d_gene: -; CDR3nt: TGTGCCACCAGCCTGGGGGACGGGGAGCTGTTTTTT; CDR3aa: CATSLGDGELFF
j_gene: TRBJ2-3; v_gene: TRBV5-1; abundance: -; d_gene: TRBD2; CDR3nt: TGCGCCAGCAGCTTGCCCTATAGCGGGAGAGATACGCAGTATTTT; CDR3aa: CASSLPYSGRDTQYF
j_gene: TRBJ1-3; v_gene: TRBV5-5; abundance: -; d_gene: -; CDR3nt: TGTGCCAGCAGCTTGGCCGGACGGCTTTCTGGAAACACCATATATTTT; CDR3aa: CASSLAGRLSGNTIYF
j_gene: TRBJ1-2; v_gene: TRBV7-9; abundance: -; d_gene: -; CDR3nt: TGTGCCTGCCAGGGAGGGATGGGTGGCTACACCTTC; CDR3aa: CACQGGMGGYTF
j_gene: TRBJ1-1; v_gene: TRBV29-1; abundance: -; d_gene: TRBD1; CDR3nt: TGCAGCGGAGGGACAGAGCTAATTAAGAACACTGAAGCTTTCTTT; CDR3aa: CSGGTELIKNTEAFF
j_gene: TRBJ2-7; v_gene: TRBV28; abundance: -; d_gene: -; CDR3nt: TGTGCCGTCCTCCCGGGACTCCACTCCTACGAGCAGTACTTC; CDR3aa: CAVLPGLHSYEQYF
j_gene: TRBJ2-7; v_gene: TRBV6-6; abundance: once; d_gene: TRBD2; CDR3nt: TGTGCCAGCACCTCTCGACTAGCGGGAGGGCATTACGAGCAGTACTTC; CDR3aa: CASTSRLAGGHYEQYF
j_gene: TRBJ2-1; v_gene: TRBV5-6; abundance: -; d_gene: -; CDR3nt: TGTGCCAGCAGCTTGGTTACGGGAGTGTGGAATGAGCAGTTCTTC; CDR3aa: CASSLVTGVWNEQFF
j_gene: TRBJ1-2; v_gene: TRBV6-6; abundance: -; d_gene: -; CDR3nt: TGTGCCAGCAGGCCCGGGGGGGAAGCTAACTATGGCTACACCTTC; CDR3aa: CASRPGGEANYGYTF
j_gene: TRBJ1-4; v_gene: TRBV9; abundance: once; d_gene: -; CDR3nt: TGTGCCAGCAGCGTAGGAGGACCGGGACGGTATAATGAAAAACTGTTTTTT; CDR3aa: CASSVGGPGRYNEKLFF
j_gene: TRBJ1-6; v_gene: TRBV10-2; abundance: -; d_gene: -; CDR3nt: TGCGCCAGCAGCCCTAGGACAGCCTATAATTCACCCCTCCACTTT; CDR3aa: CASSPRTAYNSPLHF
j_gene: TRBJ2-7; v_gene: TRBV10-3; abundance: -; d_gene: TRBD1; CDR3nt: TGTGCCATCCGGTATGGGGCAGGGGGCCAGTACGAGCAGTACTTC; CDR3aa: CAIRYGAGGQYEQYF
j_gene: TRBJ2-3; v_gene: TRBV5-4; abundance: once; d_gene: -; CDR3nt: TGTGCCAGCAGCTTACTTGGCAGCGTCGATACGCAGTATTTT; CDR3aa: CASSLLGSVDTQYF
j_gene: TRBJ2-7; v_gene: TRBV19; abundance: once; d_gene: -; CDR3nt: TGTGCCAGTAGTAAGATCCGGGACCCCACCTACGAGCAGTACTTC; CDR3aa: CASSKIRDPTYEQYF
j_gene: TRBJ1-3; v_gene: TRBV10-3; abundance: -; d_gene: TRBD1; CDR3nt: TGTGCCATCAGTGGGGACAGGGGGCAAAACACCATATATTTT; CDR3aa: CAISGDRGQNTIYF
j_gene: TRBJ2-7; v_gene: TRBV5-1; abundance: -; d_gene: TRBD1; CDR3nt: TGCGCCAGCAGCTTAACAGGGGGATCACCGGGGGAGCAGTACTTC; CDR3aa: CASSLTGGSPGEQYF
j_gene: TRBJ2-7; v_gene: TRBV4-1; abundance: -; d_gene: -; CDR3nt: TGCGCCAGCAGCCTAGCGGAGGGGGGGTACTACGAGCAGTACTTC; CDR3aa: CASSLAEGGYYEQYF
j_gene: TRBJ2-3; v_gene: TRBV5-4; abundance: -; d_gene: -; CDR3nt: TGTGCCAGCAGCTTGGGTCCAGCCACAGATACGCAGTATTTT; CDR3aa: CASSLGPATDTQYF
j_gene: TRBJ2-1; v_gene: TRBV27; abundance: few; d_gene: -; CDR3nt: TGTGCCAGCAGTTTACAGAGCTCCTACAATGAGCAGTTCTTC; CDR3aa: CASSLQSSYNEQFF
j_gene: TRBJ2-3; v_gene: TRBV30; abundance: few; d_gene: -; CDR3nt: TGTGCCTGGAGTCCCAGTACAGATACGCAGTATTTT; CDR3aa: CAWSPSTDTQYF
j_gene: TRBJ2-1; v_gene: TRBV19; abundance: -; d_gene: -; CDR3nt: TGTGCCAGTAGTATCATTGTTCTCGGGTGGCTTCCACACAATGAGCAGTTCTTC; CDR3aa: CASSIIVLGWLPHNEQFF
j_gene: TRBJ2-3; v_gene: TRBV10-3; abundance: -; d_gene: -; CDR3nt: TGTGCCATCAGTGATTACCAGGGACCCCTTACGCAGTATTTT; CDR3aa: CAISDYQGPLTQYF
j_gene: TRBJ2-5; v_gene: TRBV27; abundance: -; d_gene: -; CDR3nt: TGTGCCAGCGGGCCTTTAGCGGCTCTAGGGGAGACCCAGTACTTC; CDR3aa: CASGPLAALGETQYF
j_gene: TRBJ1-5; v_gene: TRBV19; abundance: -; d_gene: -; CDR3nt: TGTGCCAGTACAGGCGGGGGGAATCAGCCCCAGCATTTT; CDR3aa: CASTGGGNQPQHF
j_gene: TRBJ2-1; v_gene: TRBV5-6; abundance: -; d_gene: -; CDR3nt: TGTGCCAGCAGCGCTAGCTCAGAGCAGTTCTTC; CDR3aa: CASSASSEQFF
j_gene: TRBJ2-7; v_gene: TRBV6-5; abundance: -; d_gene: -; CDR3nt: TGTGCCAGCAGTTACTCGATTATCCCCCCTGGCGACGAGCAGTACTTC; CDR3aa: CASSYSIIPPGDEQYF
j_gene: TRBJ2-2; v_gene: TRBV6-4; abundance: -; d_gene: -; CDR3nt: TGTGCCAGCAGTGCGGGTACGAACACCGGGGAGCTGTTTTTT; CDR3aa: CASSAGTNTGELFF
j_gene: TRBJ1-4; v_gene: TRBV9; abundance: -; d_gene: -; CDR3nt: TGTGCCAGCAGCCCCCCCGGTGCAACTAATGAAAAACTGTTTTTT; CDR3aa: CASSPPGATNEKLFF
j_gene: TRBJ1-1; v_gene: TRBV5-1; abundance: -; d_gene: -; CDR3nt: TGCGCCAGCAAGAAAAACACTGAAGCTTTCTTT; CDR3aa: CASKKNTEAFF
j_gene: TRBJ2-7; v_gene: TRBV6-6; abundance: -; d_gene: TRBD1; CDR3nt: TGTGCCAGCAGTCGTATCGGGACAGGGGGCTACGAGCAGTACTTC; CDR3aa: CASSRIGTGGYEQYF
j_gene: TRBJ2-1; v_gene: TRBV19; abundance: -; d_gene: -; CDR3nt: TGTGCCAGTAGTATAGTGCTGGGCTCGCAGGAGCAGTTCTTC; CDR3aa: CASSIVLGSQEQFF
j_gene: TRBJ2-2; v_gene: TRBV27; abundance: -; d_gene: -; CDR3nt: TGTGCCAGCAGCCCAAGGAATAGGGGCTGGCAGTCCCTCCGCGCCACCGGGGAGCTGTTTTTT; CDR3aa: CASSPRNRGWQSLRATGELFF
j_gene: TRBJ2-2; v_gene: TRBV4-1; abundance: -; d_gene: -; CDR3nt: TGCGCCAGCAGCCAAGCCCCTTTTCGGAACACCGGGGAGCTGTTTTTT; CDR3aa: CASSQAPFRNTGELFF
j_gene: TRBJ2-5; v_gene: TRBV5-8; abundance: -; d_gene: -; CDR3nt: TGTGCCAGCAGGGGGGAAGAGACCCAGTACTTC; CDR3aa: CASRGEETQYF
j_gene: TRBJ2-4; v_gene: TRBV6-1; abundance: -; d_gene: -; CDR3nt: TGTGCCAGCAGTGAATTGGACAGTAAAAACATTCAGTACTTC; CDR3aa: CASSELDSKNIQYF
j_gene: TRBJ2-1; v_gene: TRBV25-1; abundance: -; d_gene: -; CDR3nt: TGTGCCAGCAGTGAAATGGCGGGCGGACAGGAGCAGTTCTTC; CDR3aa: CASSEMAGGQEQFF
j_gene: TRBJ1-6; v_gene: TRBV7-3; abundance: -; d_gene: -; CDR3nt: TGTGCCAGCAGCTTAAGGGGCTCCTATAATTCACCCCTCCACTTT; CDR3aa: CASSLRGSYNSPLHF
j_gene: TRBJ2-3; v_gene: TRBV28; abundance: -; d_gene: -; CDR3nt: TGTGCCAGCAGTTTATTTGGGGGGCGCGACACAGATACGCAGTATTTT; CDR3aa: CASSLFGGRDTDTQYF
j_gene: TRBJ2-1; v_gene: TRBV11-2; abundance: -; d_gene: TRBD1; CDR3nt: TGTGCCAGCAGCCAATACAGGGGCTCCTACAATGAGCAGTTCTTC; CDR3aa: CASSQYRGSYNEQFF
j_gene: TRBJ2-7; v_gene: TRBV30; abundance: -; d_gene: TRBD1; CDR3nt: TGTGCCTGGAGTGTATCCGGGACAGGTCTCTACGAGCAGTACTTC; CDR3aa: CAWSVSGTGLYEQYF
j_gene: TRBJ2-7; v_gene: TRBV20-1; abundance: -; d_gene: TRBD1; CDR3nt: TGCAGTCTGGACAGGGCCTACGAGCAGTACTTC; CDR3aa: CSLDRAYEQYF
j_gene: TRBJ1-5; v_gene: TRBV19; abundance: -; d_gene: -; CDR3nt: TGTGCCAGTAGGAGAACCAGGGTAGGAGGGTATCAGCCCCAGCATTTT; CDR3aa: CASRRTRVGGYQPQHF
j_gene: TRBJ2-1; v_gene: TRBV30; abundance: once; d_gene: -; CDR3nt: TGTGCCTGGAGTGCCCTTAATGAGCAGTTCTTC; CDR3aa: CAWSALNEQFF
j_gene: TRBJ2-3; v_gene: TRBV27; abundance: -; d_gene: TRBD2; CDR3nt: TGTGCCAGCAGTTCTAGCGGGAGGGCCGGGGATACGCAGTATTTT; CDR3aa: CASSSSGRAGDTQYF
j_gene: TRBJ2-3; v_gene: TRBV7-2; abundance: -; d_gene: -; CDR3nt: TGTGCCAGCAGCTCAAGCACAGATACGCAGTATTTT; CDR3aa: CASSSSTDTQYF
j_gene: TRBJ2-1; v_gene: TRBV6-5; abundance: -; d_gene: TRBD2; CDR3nt: TGTGCCAGCAGAGGTAGCGGGAGGGCCGACAATGAGCAGTTCTTC; CDR3aa: CASRGSGRADNEQFF
j_gene: TRBJ2-1; v_gene: TRBV4-1; abundance: -; d_gene: -; CDR3nt: TGCGCCAGCAGCCAAGATTTAGAGGCAATCAATTCCCCGTGGGATGAGCAGTTCTTC; CDR3aa: CASSQDLEAINSPWDEQFF
j_gene: TRBJ2-7; v_gene: TRBV15; abundance: -; d_gene: TRBD1; CDR3nt: TGTGCCACCAGCAGAGCGAAAGGGACAGGTAGCAACGAGCAGTACTTC; CDR3aa: CATSRAKGTGSNEQYF
j_gene: TRBJ2-1; v_gene: TRBV14; abundance: -; d_gene: TRBD2; CDR3nt: TGTGCCAGCAGCCGACTAGCGGGACACTACAATGAGCAGTTCTTC; CDR3aa: CASSRLAGHYNEQFF
j_gene: TRBJ2-3; v_gene: TRBV11-2; abundance: -; d_gene: TRBD2; CDR3nt: TGTGCCAGCAGCTTAAGCGGGAGGGCAATCCGAGATACGCAGTATTTT; CDR3aa: CASSLSGRAIRDTQYF
j_gene: TRBJ1-1; v_gene: TRBV18; abundance: -; d_gene: -; CDR3nt: TGTGCCAGCTCACCACAGCAAGGGAGCACTGAAGCTTTCTTT; CDR3aa: CASSPQQGSTEAFF
j_gene: TRBJ2-1; v_gene: TRBV30; abundance: -; d_gene: -; CDR3nt: TGTGCCTGGATTCCGGGCGTCTCCTACAATGAGCAGTTCTTC; CDR3aa: CAWIPGVSYNEQFF
j_gene: TRBJ2-2; v_gene: TRBV11-3; abundance: -; d_gene: TRBD1; CDR3nt: TGTGCCAGCAGCTTAGGGACAGGGGACACCGGGGAGCTGTTTTTT; CDR3aa: CASSLGTGDTGELFF